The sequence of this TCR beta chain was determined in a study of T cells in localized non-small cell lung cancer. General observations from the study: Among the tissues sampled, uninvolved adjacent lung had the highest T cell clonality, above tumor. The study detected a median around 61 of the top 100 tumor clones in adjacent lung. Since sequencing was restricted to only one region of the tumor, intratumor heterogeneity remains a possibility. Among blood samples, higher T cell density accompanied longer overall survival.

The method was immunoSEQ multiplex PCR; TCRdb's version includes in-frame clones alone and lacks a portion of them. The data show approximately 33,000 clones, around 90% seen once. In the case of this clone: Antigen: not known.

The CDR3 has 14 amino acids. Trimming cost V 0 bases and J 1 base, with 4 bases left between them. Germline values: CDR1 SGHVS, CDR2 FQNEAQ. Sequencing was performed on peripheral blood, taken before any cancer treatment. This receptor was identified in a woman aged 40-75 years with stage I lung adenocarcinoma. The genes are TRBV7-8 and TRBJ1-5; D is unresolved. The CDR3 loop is CASSLAQSNQPQHF. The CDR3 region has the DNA TGTGCCAGCAGCTTAGCACAGAGCAATCAGCCCCAGCATTTT.